The 28 T cell receptor beta chains listed next were all sequenced from one sample in a study of blood T cell repertoires in COVID-19. TCRdb's copy holds only in-frame clones and misses some; the assay was immunoSEQ multiplex PCR. This repertoire shows 60,000 to 85,000 clones, approximately 92% found once; its top ten account for 4.9%. Sequences were obtained from peripheral blood. The receptors come from a woman between 45 and 65 years old with active COVID-19.

This clone appeared a single time. J is TRBJ2-3 and V is TRBV11-1; D perhaps matches TRBD2 (5 bases). V was clipped by 3 bases and J by 1 base, with 11 bases between them. Germline V gene lookup returns CDR1 SGHAT and CDR2 FQDESV (reference sequence). There are 15 residues in the CDR3. DNA of the CDR3: TGTGCCAGCAGCTTTGGTGAGGGTCGCACAGATACGCAGTATTTT. Translating it yields CASSFGEGRTDTQYF.

V gene TRBV9 combines with J gene TRBJ2-3, with 7 positions matching TRBD2. In germline, CDR1 is SGDLS, CDR2 YYNGEE. The CDR3 runs 11 residues. CDR3 sequence: CASSGSDTQYF. DNA for the CDR3: TGTGCTTCTAGCGGCTCAGATACGCAGTATTTT.

The chain recombines TRBV6-6 with TRBJ2-7; D is ambiguous. Germline CDR1 MNHNY, CDR2 SVGAGI (reference sequence). The V and J ends lost 7 bases and 6 bases respectively, with 16 bases between them. The CDR3 sequence is 13 residues long. CDR3 nucleotides: TGTGCCAGCACCGAAAACCAGTTCTCCGAGCAGTACTTC. Its protein product is CASTENQFSEQYF.

The J gene is TRBJ2-7, the V gene TRBV3-1 (or the pseudogene TRBV3-2), with 7 bases identical to TRBD2. This CDR3 is built from 15 residues. V was clipped by 3 bases and J by 0 bases; unmatched bases: 5. Germline V CDR1 and CDR2: LGHDT, YNNKEL (reference sequence). DNA for the CDR3: TGTGCCAGCAGCCACGGACTAGGGAGCTCCTACGAGCAGTACTTC. It codes for CASSHGLGSSYEQYF.

The rearrangement joins TRBV11-1 to TRBJ2-3; 8 bases fit TRBD1. The V gene's germline CDR1 is SGHAT and CDR2 FQDESV (reference sequence). This CDR3 is 14 amino acids long. Losses at the gene ends were 5 bases for V and 5 bases for J; bases not matched to a gene: 6. The CDR3 loop is CASSIGQGGDTQYF. CDR3 nucleotide sequence: TGTGCCAGCAGCATCGGACAGGGCGGAGATACGCAGTATTTT. Drawing the rest from reference TRBV11-1 and TRBJ2-3, the complete variable domain is EAEVAQSPRYKITEKSQAVAFWCDPISGHATLYWYRQILGQGPELLVQFQDESVVDDSQLPKDRFSAERLKGVDSTLKIQPAELGDSAMYLCASSIGQGGDTQYFGPGTRLTVL.

V is TRBV27 and J is TRBJ2-5, with unresolved D. The V gene's germline CDR1 is MNHEY and CDR2 SMNVEV (reference sequence). The CDR3 is 13 residues long. V lost 3 bases to trimming and J lost 0 bases, with 5 bases between them. CDR3 region: CASSLRYQETQYF. DNA for the CDR3: TGTGCCAGCAGTTTGAGGTACCAAGAGACCCAGTACTTC.

The chain has TRBV30 and TRBJ1-1, with D unclear. The V end was cut by 0 bases, the J end by 10 bases, with 12 bases between. The germline V gene has CDR1 GTSNPN and CDR2 SVGIG (reference sequence). This CDR3 has 12 amino acids. CDR3 sequence reads: CAWSVLNPGAFF. CDR3 DNA sequence: TGTGCCTGGAGTGTTTTGAATCCGGGAGCTTTCTTT.

This clone was seen just once. The chain carries TRBV19 and TRBJ2-6; D gene uncertain. The CDR3 extends over 14 amino acids. V lost 5 bases and J lost 0, with 5 bases in between. Germline loops: CDR1 LNHDA, CDR2 SQIVND (reference sequence). The CDR3 sequence is CASSAFSGANVLTF. The CDR3 bases are TGTGCCAGTAGTGCGTTCTCTGGGGCCAACGTCCTGACTTTC.

This clone was detected only once. This sequence joins TRBV18 and TRBJ2-7; D gene uncertain. V lost 2 bases to trimming and J lost 1 base, with 12 bases between them. The CDR3 sequence is 15 residues long. Germline V CDR1 and CDR2: KGHSH, LQKENI. The CDR3 region is CASSPDFLKSYEQYF. CDR3 DNA sequence: TGTGCCAGCTCACCAGACTTCCTGAAATCCTACGAGCAGTACTTC.

This chain links TRBV6-5 with TRBJ1-5; D is ambiguous. Germline assignment: CDR1 MNHEY and CDR2 SVGAGI. The CDR3 loop spans 13 amino acids. V was clipped by 6 bases and J by 7 bases, with 13 bases between them. The CDR3 nucleotides read TGTGCCAGCAGCCGAACAGTCGCCCAGCCCCAGCATTTT. Protein sequence: CASSRTVAQPQHF.

The rearrangement joins TRBV5-4 to TRBJ2-5; the D gene is possibly TRBD2 (7 bases). This CDR3 is 14 amino acids long. V was clipped by 4 bases and J by 5 bases, with 15 bases between them. Germline CDR1 SGHNT, CDR2 YYREEE (reference sequence). The CDR3 is CASSPAGAGETQYF. The CDR3 DNA follows: TGTGCCAGCAGCCCGGCGGGGGCGGGGGAGACCCAGTACTTC.

This clone was counted a few times. V and J are TRBV2 and TRBJ1-2; 7 nucleotides align to TRBD1. The germline CDR1 and CDR2 sequences are SNHLY and FYNNEI. The CDR3 runs to 15 residues. Trimming at V came to 6 bases and at J to 4 bases, leaving 11 bases not matched to a gene. The CDR3 sequence is CASRAGDSMIYGYTF. The CDR3 nucleotides read TGTGCCAGCAGGGCAGGGGACAGCATGATCTATGGCTACACCTTC.

This chain links TRBV29-1 with TRBJ1-1, with 9 bases matching TRBD1. Germline values: CDR1 SQVTM, CDR2 ANQGSEA. This CDR3 contains 12 residues. Trimming removed 7 bases from V and 5 bases from J; junction bases left unmatched: 5. CDR3 loop: CSGADRGTEAFF. For the CDR3, the DNA is TGCAGCGGGGCTGACAGGGGGACTGAAGCTTTCTTT.

The gene calls are TRBV18 and TRBJ2-2; 7 nucleotides line up with TRBD1. This CDR3 contains 15 residues. Germline CDR1 KGHSH, CDR2 LQKENI. Trimming cost V 2 bases and J 9 bases; bases outside gene matches: 9. The DNA of the CDR3 is TGTGCCAGCTCACCAGGACAGGAATCGGCTCGGGAGCTGTTTTTT. Translation: CASSPGQESARELFF.

The chain recombines TRBV6-5 with TRBJ2-1; D perhaps matches TRBD2 (5 bases). The CDR3 is made up of 12 amino acids. Trimming stripped 3 bases from V and 6 bases from J, with 6 bases between. The germline CDR1 and CDR2 sequences are MNHEY and SVGAGI. The DNA for the CDR3 is TGTGCCAGCAGTTATGAGGGCAATGAGCAGTTCTTC. Protein product: CASSYEGNEQFF.

The rearrangement links TRBV3-1 (or the pseudogene TRBV3-2) to TRBJ2-6; 9 nucleotides line up with TRBD1. Trimming at V came to 1 base and at J to 1 base, leaving 14 bases not matched to a gene. The germline CDR1 and CDR2 sequences are LGHDT and YNNKEL (reference sequence). The CDR3 totals 21 residues. This CDR3 is CASSQGFSRRQGVSGANVLTF. The CDR3 DNA reads TGTGCCAGCAGCCAAGGGTTTTCTAGGAGACAGGGGGTTTCTGGGGCCAACGTCCTGACTTTC.

The rearrangement uses TRBV19 and TRBJ2-2, with 7 nucleotides matching TRBD1. This CDR3 contains 17 residues. Per the germline V gene, CDR1 is LNHDA and CDR2 is SQIVND (reference sequence). V was clipped by 8 bases and J by 6 bases; unmatched bases: 18. The CDR3 loop reads CASYPMGTAFLAGELFF. CDR3 nucleotides: TGTGCCAGTTACCCCATGGGGACAGCGTTTTTAGCCGGGGAGCTGTTTTTT. The full variable domain, in which reference TRBV19 and TRBJ2-2 provide the parts outside the CDR3, is DGGITQSPKYLFRKEGQNVTLSCEQNLNHDAMYWYRQDPGQGLRLIYYSQIVNDFQKGDIAEGYSVSREKKESFPLTVTSAQKNPTAFYLCASYPMGTAFLAGELFFGEGSRLTVL.

The J gene is TRBJ2-7, the V gene TRBV5-3; 7 positions match TRBD2. TRBV5-3 is reported as an ORF; its role is uncertain. V was clipped by 4 bases and J by 4 bases; unmatched bases: 14. This CDR3 is 16 amino acids long. CDR3 protein: CARSEDPSGARYEQYF. As DNA, the CDR3 is TGTGCCAGAAGCGAGGACCCTAGCGGCGCCAGGTACGAGCAGTACTTC.

The chain recombines TRBV4-1 with TRBJ2-1; a weak D match, TRBD2 (7 bases). Germline values: CDR1 MGHRA, CDR2 YSYEKL. Trimming removed 3 bases from V and 6 bases from J, with 21 bases in between. CDR3 length: 17 amino acids. Here the CDR3 reads CASSQLAEPIRGNEQFF. CDR3 in DNA: TGCGCCAGCAGCCAGCTAGCGGAGCCCATCAGGGGCAATGAGCAGTTCTTC.

The chain couples TRBV6-5 to TRBJ2-1; 7 bases are a match to TRBD1. Germline assignment: CDR1 MNHEY and CDR2 SVGAGI. Trimming removed 9 bases from V and 7 bases from J; junction bases left unmatched: 12. The CDR3 is 14 amino acids. The CDR3: CASTRGRSVNEQFF. As DNA, the CDR3 is TGTGCCAGTACGAGGGGGCGCTCCGTGAATGAGCAGTTCTTC.

The chain recombines TRBV6-1 with TRBJ2-2; a weak D match, TRBD2 (6 bases). V lost 2 bases and J 1 base, leaving 14 bases between the germline ends. The germline V gene has CDR1 MNHNS and CDR2 SASEGT. The length of the CDR3 is 17 residues. CDR3 amino acids: CASSEKRIGGNTGELFF. The CDR3 DNA follows: TGTGCCAGCAGTGAAAAACGAATCGGGGGGAACACCGGGGAGCTGTTTTTT.

The chain uses TRBV24-1 and TRBJ1-2; 10 positions match TRBD1. Trimming removed 2 bases from V and 5 bases from J; junction bases left unmatched: 4. Germline V CDR1 and CDR2: KGHDR, SFDVKD. The CDR3 sequence is 15 residues long. The CDR3 DNA is TGTGCCACCAGTGATTCCAGGACAGGGGGATATGGCTACACCTTC. The encoded protein is CATSDSRTGGYGYTF.

This chain links TRBV30 with TRBJ2-7, with 9 bases fitting TRBD2. CDR3 length equals 15 residues. Germline CDR1 and CDR2: GTSNPN and SVGIG (reference sequence). V shed 2 bases and J 1 base; nucleotides not matched to a gene: 6. The CDR3 nucleotides are TGTGCCTGGAGTAGGGGCCTAGCGGGGTCCTACGAGCAGTACTTC. This translates into CAWSRGLAGSYEQYF. Filled out from reference TRBV30 and TRBJ2-7, the complete variable domain reads SQTIHQWPATLVQPVGSPLSLECTVEGTSNPNLYWYRQAAGRGLQLLFYSVGIGQISSEVPQNLSASRPQDRQFILSSKKLLLSDSGFYLCAWSRGLAGSYEQYFGPGTRLTVT.

The chain's CDR3 is CAWRSGNEQFF. The CDR3 DNA reads as TGTGCCTGGAGGTCGGGCAATGAGCAGTTCTTC. The chain employs TRBV30 and TRBJ2-1; no reliable D call. Per the germline V gene, CDR1 is GTSNPN and CDR2 is SVGIG (reference sequence). V was shortened by 3 bases and J by 6 bases, with 6 bases between the two germline ends. The CDR3 length is 11 residues.

The CDR3 DNA follows: TGTGCCAGCAGCCAAGATCAATGGACTAGCGGTCGAAATGAGCAGTTCTTC. It is translated as CASSQDQWTSGRNEQFF. The chain combines TRBV14 with TRBJ2-1; TRBD2 agrees at 10 bases. This CDR3 is built from 17 residues. Germline trimming cut 0 bases from V and 7 bases from J; bases unmatched to any gene: 9. CDR1 and CDR2 (germline): SGHDN, FVKESK.

V gene TRBV5-1 combines with J gene TRBJ2-7; TRBD1 aligns across 8 bases. The CDR3 runs 13 residues. Germline V gives CDR1 SGHRS, CDR2 YFSETQ. V dropped 4 bases and J dropped 7; count of bases not matched to a gene: 7. The CDR3, as DNA: TGCGCCAGCAGCGTCCAGGGGGCGTCTGAGCAGTACTTC. It translates to CASSVQGASEQYF.

The CDR3 DNA is TGTGCCAGCAGCCGCCTCAGGGAGAACACCGGGGAGCTGTTTTTT. Amino acid sequence: CASSRLRENTGELFF. This chain connects TRBV7-9 to TRBJ2-2; possibly TRBD1 for D (5 bases). With 5 bases removed from V and 1 base from J, the gap between germline ends came to 11 bases. The CDR3 runs to 15 residues. Germline V gives CDR1 SEHNR, CDR2 FQNEAQ (reference sequence). The full variable domain, in which reference TRBV7-9 and TRBJ2-2 provide the parts outside the CDR3, is DTGVSQNPRHKITKRGQNVTFRCDPISEHNRLYWYRQTLGQGPEFLTYFQNEAQLEKSRLLSDRFSAERPKGSFSTLEIQRTEQGDSAMYLCASSRLRENTGELFFGEGSRLTVL.

The rearrangement joins TRBV2 to TRBJ1-2; possibly TRBD1 for D (5 bases). CDR1 is SNHLY and CDR2 is FYNNEI in the germline V gene. The CDR3 spans 14 residues. The V end lost 7 bases, the J end lost 2 bases, and 14 bases lay between the germline ends. The CDR3 coding sequence is TGTGCCAGCATCCAGGGTGTTAAGAACTATGGCTACACCTTC. Its translation is CASIQGVKNYGYTF.